This TCR beta chain was captured in a study of T cell changes during pregnancy in multiple sclerosis (dated by TCRdb to between 2018 and 2021). A note on the overall study: The study examined how the T cell repertoire changed over the course of pregnancy in women with multiple sclerosis.

About this clone: The antigen this receptor binds is unknown. Nothing much larger sits one base from this clone, and base qualities are not available.

After removal of 4 bases from V and 3 bases from J, the junction retains 6 bases not matched to a gene. The germline V gene (reference sequence) gives CDR1 as SGHKS and CDR2 as YYEKEE. Including the terminal cysteine and phenylalanine, the CDR3 comprises 14 residues. Here the CDR3 DNA is all that survives: 42 bases in frame from base 1. The library was generated by the immunoSEQ multiplex PCR assay. This immuneACCESS table, as held by TCRdb, lists in-frame sequences with V and J called but not all clones. Of the missing ones, under half trace to an unresolved V gene in checked studies; the others have no known cause. For this sample the table gives 100,000 or so clones, of which about 90% were detected only once. More than 1.5% of the sample goes to the ten largest clones.

The sequence was collected from a female donor with multiple sclerosis, enrolled in a pregnancy study. The sequences come from peripheral blood, collected after pregnancy. Recombination joined TRBV5-5 with TRBJ1-2, with 7 bases in between that match TRBD1. The CDR3 region has the sequence CASSLQGSDYGYTF. The DNA is TGTGCCAGCAGCCTACAGGGGTCGGACTATGGCTACACCTTC.